This T cell receptor beta chain emerged from a study of blood T cell repertoires in COVID-19. With 5 bases clipped from V and 0 bases from J, the junction kept 4 bases outside the gene matches. The V gene's germline CDR1 is LNHDA and CDR2 SQIVND (reference sequence). The CDR3 contains 16 residues. During active infection, Seattle patients enrolled and were then monitored through disease. Measured with immunoSEQ multiplex PCR; TCRdb has only the in-frame clones, and not every one. The table includes about 220,000 clones, over 75% detected once. The sequence was collected from a woman aged 70-85 years with COVID-19, enrolled during active disease. The chain employs TRBV19 and TRBJ1-5; 10 bases agree with TRBD1. Sequencing input: peripheral blood. Here the CDR3 reads CASSGTGDFSNQPQHF. The CDR3 nucleotides read TGTGCCAGTAGTGGGACAGGGGATTTTAGCAATCAGCCCCAGCATTTT.